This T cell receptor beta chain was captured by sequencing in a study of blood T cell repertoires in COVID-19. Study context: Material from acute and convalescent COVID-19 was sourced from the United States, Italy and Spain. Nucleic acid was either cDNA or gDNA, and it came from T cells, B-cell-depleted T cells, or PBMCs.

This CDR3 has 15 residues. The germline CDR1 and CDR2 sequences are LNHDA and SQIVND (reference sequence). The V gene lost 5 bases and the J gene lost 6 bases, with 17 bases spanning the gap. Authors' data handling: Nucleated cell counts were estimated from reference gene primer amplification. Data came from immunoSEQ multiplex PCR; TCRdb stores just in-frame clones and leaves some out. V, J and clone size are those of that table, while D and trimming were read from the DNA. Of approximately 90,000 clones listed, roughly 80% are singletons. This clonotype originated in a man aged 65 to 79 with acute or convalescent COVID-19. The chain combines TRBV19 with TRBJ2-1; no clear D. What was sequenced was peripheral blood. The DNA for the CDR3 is TGTGCCAGTAGTGGAATCGACTTGGTAGGCAATGAGCAGTTCTTC. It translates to CASSGIDLVGNEQFF.